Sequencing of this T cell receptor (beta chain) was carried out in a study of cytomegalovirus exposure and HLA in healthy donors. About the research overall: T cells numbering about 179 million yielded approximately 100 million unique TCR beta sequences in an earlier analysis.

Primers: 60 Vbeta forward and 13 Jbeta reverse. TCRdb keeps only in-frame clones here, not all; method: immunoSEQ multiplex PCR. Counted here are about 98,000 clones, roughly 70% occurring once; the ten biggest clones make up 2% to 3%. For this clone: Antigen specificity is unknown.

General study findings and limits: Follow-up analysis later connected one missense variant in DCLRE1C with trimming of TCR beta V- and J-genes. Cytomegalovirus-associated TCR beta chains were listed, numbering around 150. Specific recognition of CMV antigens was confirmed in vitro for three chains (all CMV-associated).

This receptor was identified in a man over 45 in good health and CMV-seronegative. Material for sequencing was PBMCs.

As DNA, the CDR3 is TGCAGCGTTGTAGCTAGGGGAAGCAATCAGCCCCAGCATTTT. Its translation is CSVVARGSNQPQHF. The chain has TRBV29-1 and TRBJ1-5; D is perhaps TRBD1 (5 bases). The CDR3 runs 14 residues. Trimming pared 4 bases from V and 1 base from J, leaving 11 bases between. Per the germline V gene, CDR1 is SQVTM and CDR2 is ANQGSEA. The whole variable domain, filled in from reference TRBV29-1 and TRBJ1-5, reads SAVISQKPSRDICQRGTSLTIQCQVDSQVTMMFWYRQQPGQSLTLIATANQGSEATYESGFVIDKFPISRPNLTFSTLTVSNMSPEDSSIYLCSVVARGSNQPQHFGDGTRLSIL.